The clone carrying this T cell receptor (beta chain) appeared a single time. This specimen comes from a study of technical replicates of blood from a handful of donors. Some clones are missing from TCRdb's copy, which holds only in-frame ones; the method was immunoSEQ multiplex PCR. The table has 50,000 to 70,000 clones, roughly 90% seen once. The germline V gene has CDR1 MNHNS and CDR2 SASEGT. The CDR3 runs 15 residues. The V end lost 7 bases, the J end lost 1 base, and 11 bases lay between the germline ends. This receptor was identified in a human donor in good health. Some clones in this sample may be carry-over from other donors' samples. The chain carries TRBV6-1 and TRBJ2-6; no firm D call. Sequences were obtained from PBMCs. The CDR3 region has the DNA TGTGCCAGCAAACCCTCTCGGTCTGGGGCCAACGTCCTGACTTTC. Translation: CASKPSRSGANVLTF.